The T cell receptor beta chain under discussion was sequenced for a study of T cells in tumors after PD-1 blockade. Study summary: Prior checkpoint blockade, systemic immunosuppressant use, or anti-cancer therapy within 4 weeks excluded patients. Tumor samples yielded about 20-fold more depth than single-cell TCR sequencing.

Using immunoSEQ multiplex PCR, the repertoire was profiled, and TCRdb retains in-frame clones only, with some absent. The sample carries a few thousand clones, 50% to 70% recorded once. The V gene's germline CDR1 is SQVTM and CDR2 ANQGSEA. The CDR3 is 12 amino acids. With 6 bases removed from V and 2 bases from J, the gap between germline ends came to 7 bases. This chain links TRBV29-1 with TRBJ2-2; D assignment may be TRBD1 or TRBD2 (5 bases each). The receptor was derived from a human donor with basal cell carcinoma. Sequenced here: tumor tissue, sampled after anti-PD-1 treatment. This CDR3 is CSVGDNTGELFF. DNA of the CDR3: TGCAGCGTGGGGGATAACACCGGGGAGCTGTTTTTT.